A selection of T cell receptor beta chains follows, all from one sample in a study of shared clonotypes between healthy human individuals. Data came from immunoSEQ multiplex PCR; TCRdb stores just in-frame clones and leaves some out. The data hold some 2.1 million clones, with about 95% observed a single time. Sequencing input: naive CD8+ T cells sorted from blood. All receptors derive from a man in his late teens or twenties in good health. Each CDR3 is given with its conserved first and last residue. D genes are given only for firm matches.

D	V	J	DNA	CDR3
NA	TRBV4-1	TRBJ2-7	TGCGCCAGCAGCCACGGGACCGACTCCTACGAGCAGTACTTC	CASSHGTDSYEQYF
TRBD1	TRBV6-6	TRBJ2-7	TGTGCCAGCAGTCCCCCGGGACAGGCCTACGAGCAGTACTTC	CASSPPGQAYEQYF
NA	TRBV13	TRBJ2-1	TGTGCCAGCAGCTCTGGGACAAGAGGTGAGCAGTTCTTC	CASSSGTRGEQFF
TRBD2	TRBV10-2	TRBJ2-1	TGCGCCAGCAGAGGACTAGCGGACTCCTACAATGAGCAGTTCTTC	CASRGLADSYNEQFF
NA	TRBV21-1	TRBJ1-2	TGTGCCAGCAGCAATCGCCTGAGAGTTAACTATGGCTACACCTTC	CASSNRLRVNYGYTF
TRBD2	TRBV4-1	TRBJ2-3	TGCGCCAGCAGCCAACCGAGCGGGGGGACCGATACGCAGTATTTT	CASSQPSGGTDTQYF
TRBD1	TRBV10-1	TRBJ1-3	TGCGCCAGCAGGCCAGGACAGGGGGCAAACCCCTCTGGAAACACCATATATTTT	CASRPGQGANPSGNTIYF
NA	TRBV4-1	TRBJ2-4	TGCGCCAGCAGCCAAGATAGTGGTGGGGACATTCAGTACTTC	CASSQDSGGDIQYF
NA	TRBV6-1	TRBJ2-7	TGTGCCAGCAGTGCGGACGTCAGCACCTACGAGCAGTACTTC	CASSADVSTYEQYF
TRBD2	TRBV4-3	TRBJ2-7	TGCGCCAGCAGCCAAGTACTAGCGGGAGAATACGAGCAGTACTTC	CASSQVLAGEYEQYF
TRBD2	TRBV28	TRBJ2-1	TGTGCCAGCCGGGTGGCGGGGGAAGGGTACAATGAGCAGTTCTTC	CASRVAGEGYNEQFF
TRBD2	TRBV29-1	TRBJ2-7	TGCAGCGTTGAAGAAGGGAGGGCCTACGAGCAGTACTTC	CSVEEGRAYEQYF
TRBD2	TRBV5-4	TRBJ2-3	TGTGCCAGCAGCTTCCGGGGGGGCACAGATACGCAGTATTTT	CASSFRGGTDTQYF
NA	TRBV27	TRBJ2-7	TGTGCCAGCAGTTACGGGGGATACACCTACGAGCAGTACTTC	CASSYGGYTYEQYF
NA	TRBV5-1	TRBJ2-3	TGCGCCAGCAGCTGGATAGTAGGGGGAGAGGATACGCAGTATTTT	CASSWIVGGEDTQYF
NA	TRBV13	TRBJ2-7	TGTGCCAGCAGCTTACTCGCTCGGGGGCCTGAAAACTTC	CASSLLARGPENF
TRBD2	TRBV5-4	TRBJ2-1	TGTGCCAGCAGCTTGGTGGAGCGGGAGAACAATGAGCAGTTCTTC	CASSLVERENNEQFF
TRBD2	TRBV5-4	TRBJ2-3	TGTGCCAGCAGCTCCGGGACTAGTTCGGCAGATACGCAGTATTTT	CASSSGTSSADTQYF
TRBD2	TRBV4-1	TRBJ2-3	TGCGCCAGCAGAATCCTAGCGGGCCGCACAGATACGCAGTATTTT	CASRILAGRTDTQYF
TRBD1	TRBV7-9	TRBJ1-2	TGTGCCAGTGGGACAGGGGGAATCGGCTACACCTTC	CASGTGGIGYTF
NA	TRBV9	TRBJ1-2	TGTGCCAGCAGCGTAGGTGGGGGGAACTATGGCTACACCTTC	CASSVGGGNYGYTF
NA	TRBV7-6	TRBJ1-1	TGTGCCAGCAGCCCCTCTTTGGGCACTGAAGCTTTCTTT	CASSPSLGTEAFF
TRBD1	TRBV7-9	TRBJ2-7	TGTGCCAGCAACAAACCGGGACAGGGGACCTACGAGCAGTACTTC	CASNKPGQGTYEQYF
NA	TRBV7-2	TRBJ2-3	TGTGCCAGCAGCTCCCCAAAAGATACGCAGTATTTT	CASSSPKDTQYF
NA	TRBV7-9	TRBJ2-2	TGTGCCAGCAGCTCCTTAATGGGCACCGGGGAGCTGTTTTTT	CASSSLMGTGELFF
NA	TRBV6-5	TRBJ2-7	TGTGCCAGCAGTTACTTCCGAGACAATTACGAGCAGTACTTC	CASSYFRDNYEQYF
NA	TRBV15	TRBJ1-2	TGTGCCACCAGCGAAGGGCCACTGACCTTGGCCGGCTACACCTTC	CATSEGPLTLAGYTF
NA	TRBV19	TRBJ2-7	TGTGCCAGTAGTAGCCCGGGACATCCCCGCGAGCAGTACTTC	CASSSPGHPREQYF
TRBD1	TRBV5-1	TRBJ1-6	TGCGCCAGCACCCTGACAGGGAGATTGGTGGATTCACCCCTCCACTTT	CASTLTGRLVDSPLHF
NA	TRBV5-1	TRBJ2-7	TGCGCCAGCAGCTTGGGCTGGGGGATAAGCTCCTACGAGCAGTACTTC	CASSLGWGISSYEQYF
NA	TRBV5-1	TRBJ2-3	TGCGCCAGCAGATGGGATAACCCCGAATTCCAGTTCAGCACAGATACGCAGTATTTT	CASRWDNPEFQFSTDTQYF
TRBD1	TRBV27	TRBJ2-6	TGTGCCAGCAGTTTATTCTCAGGGGGCGCTGGGGCCAACGTCCTGACTTTC	CASSLFSGGAGANVLTF
NA	TRBV6-6	TRBJ2-7	TGTGCCAGCAGTTACTCGATGGACGAGCAGTACTTC	CASSYSMDEQYF
TRBD2	TRBV9	TRBJ2-2	TGTGCCAGCAGTCCTGAGGCGGGAGATTTGACCGGGGAGCTGTTTTTT	CASSPEAGDLTGELFF